Listed below are T cell receptor beta chains from one sample, sequenced in a study of blood T cell repertoires in COVID-19. The table came from immunoSEQ multiplex PCR; TCRdb's copy has only in-frame clones and leaves some out. The table lists roughly 150,000 clones, around 84% of them singletons, with approximately 10% in the top ten. The specimen was peripheral blood. Receptor source: a woman aged 50 to 65 with acute or convalescent COVID-19. Each CDR3 is given with its conserved first and last residue. The order of the fields is clone size, V gene, D gene, J gene, CDR3 length, CDR3 DNA, CDR3 protein. D genes are given only for firm matches. Size is omitted from some rows. Given values are once, few, many or a class for expanded clones.

NA	TRBV4-3	NA	TRBJ1-3	13	TGCGCCAGCAGTTTCAGGAGGAGTGACACCATATATTTT	CASSFRRSDTIYF
NA	TRBV9	NA	TRBJ2-3	14	TGTGCCAGCAGCGTAGGCACATACACAGATACGCAGTATTTT	CASSVGTYTDTQYF
NA	TRBV10-3	NA	TRBJ1-2	15	TGTGCCATCAGTCCTGATCTAGCCACTAACTATGGCTACACCTTC	CAISPDLATNYGYTF
NA	TRBV11-1	TRBD2	TRBJ2-7	16	TGTGCCAGCAGCTTAACCCCGGGACTAGGATCCTACGAGCAGTACTTC	CASSLTPGLGSYEQYF
NA	TRBV6-1	TRBD1	TRBJ1-1	14	TGTGCCAGCAGTGATGGGGACAGGGCCACTGAAGCTTTCTTT	CASSDGDRATEAFF
once	TRBV9	TRBD1	TRBJ2-7	16	TGTGCCAGCAGCTTGACCAGTGGGGACAGACCCTACGAGCAGTACTTC	CASSLTSGDRPYEQYF
few	TRBV2	NA	TRBJ1-6	13	TGTGCCAGCAGTGAAGTTGGGGCTTCACCCCTCCACTTT	CASSEVGASPLHF
NA	TRBV5-8	TRBD1	TRBJ2-4	15	TGTGCCAGCAGACCGGGGGCGGACAGGGGGCAAACTCAGTACTTC	CASRPGADRGQTQYF
NA	TRBV7-2	NA	TRBJ2-5	13	TGTGCCAGCAGCGGGGGGGCCCGGGAGACCCAGTACTTC	CASSGGARETQYF
few	TRBV27	TRBD2	TRBJ2-3	15	TGTGCCAGCAGTGTGCCGGGACTAGCGGGGGGGGCGCAGTATTTT	CASSVPGLAGGAQYF
few	TRBV2	NA	TRBJ2-1	11	TGTGCCAGCAGCACCTACAATGAGCAGTTCTTC	CASSTYNEQFF
NA	TRBV6-5	TRBD1	TRBJ2-7	16	TGTGCCAGCAGTTATCTGACCGGGACAGCCTCCTACGAGCAGTACTTC	CASSYLTGTASYEQYF
NA	TRBV15	TRBD1	TRBJ1-2	13	TGTGCCACCAGCCTGGACAGGGCTAGTGGCTACACCTTC	CATSLDRASGYTF
many	TRBV6-5	NA	TRBJ1-2	11	TGTGCCAGCAGCCCGGGATATGGCTACACCTTC	CASSPGYGYTF
NA	TRBV7-2	NA	TRBJ2-1	16	TGTGCCAGCAACTTGGGGGCCACTCACAACTACAATGAGCAGTTCTTC	CASNLGATHNYNEQFF
NA	TRBV9	TRBD1	TRBJ2-1	15	TGTGCCAGCAGCTGGGGGACAGAACGCTACAATGAGCAGTTCTTC	CASSWGTERYNEQFF
NA	TRBV12-3/TRBV12-4	NA	TRBJ2-1	11	TGTGCCAGCAGTTTGGGCGTTGAGCAGTTCTTC	CASSLGVEQFF
once	TRBV6-2/TRBV6-3	NA	TRBJ2-1	11	TGTGCCAGCAGTATCGCGGAGCGTGCGTTCTTC	CASSIAERAFF
NA	TRBV6-2/TRBV6-3	TRBD2	TRBJ2-1	14	TGTGCCAGCAGTACGGGACTAGCGGTAAATGAGCAGTTCTTC	CASSTGLAVNEQFF
NA	TRBV2	NA	TRBJ1-1	15	TGTGCCATCCGTTATCCGGCAGGAACGAACACTGAAGCTTTCTTT	CAIRYPAGTNTEAFF
NA	TRBV7-3	NA	TRBJ2-3	14	TGTGCCAGCAGCCCCCCCGGCGGCTCAGATACGCAGTATTTT	CASSPPGGSDTQYF
NA	TRBV7-3	NA	TRBJ1-2	13	TGTGCCAGCAGCAACCCTGGACAGTATGGCTACACCTTC	CASSNPGQYGYTF
NA	TRBV27	TRBD1	TRBJ1-2	15	TGTGCCAGCAGGACGACTCAGGGGGCCGCGGGGGGCTACACCTTC	CASRTTQGAAGGYTF
NA	TRBV6-4	NA	TRBJ1-3	14	TGTGCCAGCGCTAACCCTAGCTCTGGAAACACCATATATTTT	CASANPSSGNTIYF
NA	TRBV7-6	NA	TRBJ2-2	15	TGTGCCAGCACCGGGTTTGGACAACGAACCGGGGAGCTGTTTTTT	CASTGFGQRTGELFF
NA	TRBV18	NA	TRBJ2-3	16	TGTGCCAGCTCACGCCGACAGTCCGGTCAAGTGGATACGCAGTATTTT	CASSRRQSGQVDTQYF
few	TRBV13	NA	TRBJ2-3	14	TGTGCCAGCAGCCTAACCTCACTAGCAGATACGCAGTATTTT	CASSLTSLADTQYF
NA	TRBV6-5	NA	TRBJ1-6	12	TGTGCCAGCAGTTTGAAGAGGACACCCCTCCACTTT	CASSLKRTPLHF
many	TRBV7-9	TRBD2	TRBJ2-7	15	TGTGCCAGCAGATCAACTAGCGGGAGACTCTACGAGCAGTACTTC	CASRSTSGRLYEQYF
NA	TRBV7-2	TRBD1	TRBJ1-2	14	TGTGCCAGCAGCTTGAGGCAGGGGGACTATGGCTACACCTTC	CASSLRQGDYGYTF
few	TRBV18	NA	TRBJ1-2	15	TGTGCCAGCTCAGACAGTTTGTCAACTAACTATGGCTACACCTTC	CASSDSLSTNYGYTF
NA	TRBV6-5	NA	TRBJ1-5	15	TGTGCCAGCAGTCGTAACTTACAGGGTCTAGGGCCCCAGCATTTT	CASSRNLQGLGPQHF
NA	TRBV6-5	TRBD1	TRBJ2-3	15	TGTGCCAGCAGGACACAGGGGACGCGCTCAGATACGCAGTATTTT	CASRTQGTRSDTQYF
NA	TRBV7-7	TRBD1	TRBJ2-7	18	TGTGCCAGCAGCTTAGTGAGGTCACAGGGGGCTCGCTCCTACGAGCAGTACTTC	CASSLVRSQGARSYEQYF
NA	TRBV25-1	TRBD1	TRBJ2-7	15	TGTGCCAGCAGTGCAGCAACAGGGGCAAGATACGAGCAGTACTTC	CASSAATGARYEQYF
few	TRBV2	TRBD2	TRBJ2-2	14	TGTGCCAGCCGAGCGGGAGGGTCCACCGGGGAGCTGTTTTTT	CASRAGGSTGELFF
once	TRBV28	NA	TRBJ2-3	14	TGTGCCAGCAGTTTTGGAGCCGCCACAGATACGCAGTATTTT	CASSFGAATDTQYF
few	TRBV24-1	NA	TRBJ1-5	16	TGTGCCACCAGTGGACAACAAGGAAATAGCAATCAGCCCCAGCATTTT	CATSGQQGNSNQPQHF
NA	TRBV9	TRBD2	TRBJ2-2	20	TGTGCCAGCAGCGTAGCTATGCCTAGCGGGACCAAACTGATCACCGGGGAGCTGTTTTTT	CASSVAMPSGTKLITGELFF
NA	TRBV5-1	TRBD1	TRBJ1-6	15	TGCGCCAGCAGCTTGGAGACAGGGGGCTCTTCACCCCTCCACTTT	CASSLETGGSSPLHF
NA	TRBV9	NA	TRBJ2-5	13	TGTGCCAGCAGCGGCAGGGGCGGAGAGACCCAGTACTTC	CASSGRGGETQYF
NA	TRBV6-1	NA	TRBJ1-2	15	TGTGCCAGCAGTGAAGCAGGGGGAATGGGCTATGGCTACACCTTC	CASSEAGGMGYGYTF
NA	TRBV9	TRBD1	TRBJ2-5	15	TGTGCCAGCAGCGAACGGCAAGGGGGCGGCGAGACCCAGTACTTC	CASSERQGGGETQYF
NA	TRBV2	TRBD2	TRBJ2-5	15	TGTGCCAGCAGTGCCACTAGCGGGGCGATTGAGACCCAGTACTTC	CASSATSGAIETQYF
NA	TRBV4-2	NA	TRBJ2-3	15	TGTGCCAGCAGCCAAGACGGGGTCAGCACAGATACGCAGTATTTT	CASSQDGVSTDTQYF
NA	TRBV5-1	NA	TRBJ2-3	13	TGCGCCAGCAGCTTGGAAGGGGCAGATACGCAGTATTTT	CASSLEGADTQYF
NA	TRBV7-6	NA	TRBJ1-1	15	TGTGCCAGCAGCGCCGGAGGGGGGGGGAACACTGAAGCTTTCTTT	CASSAGGGGNTEAFF
once	TRBV12-5	NA	TRBJ1-2	12	TGTGCTAGTGGTTTGGTACTCTATGGCTACACCTTC	CASGLVLYGYTF
NA	TRBV29-1	NA	TRBJ2-3	14	TGCAGCGTTGGCTGGGGAGACGACACAGATACGCAGTATTTT	CSVGWGDDTDTQYF
NA	TRBV7-9	TRBD1	TRBJ1-2	14	TGTGCCAGCAGCTCAGGGGACAGAGCGATTGGCTACACCTTC	CASSSGDRAIGYTF
NA	TRBV5-1	NA	TRBJ2-3	12	TGCGCCAGCAGCTTGGTCGATAGCGCGCAGTATTTT	CASSLVDSAQYF
few	TRBV15	NA	TRBJ1-6	15	TGTGCCACGGGGAAGGAGGGGTCGGGAAACTCACCCCTCCACTTT	CATGKEGSGNSPLHF
NA	TRBV6-4	TRBD1	TRBJ1-5	18	TGTGCCAGCAGGGGCCGAACCGGGACAGGGGGAAAGGGTCAGCCCCAGCATTTT	CASRGRTGTGGKGQPQHF
NA	TRBV4-2	TRBD2	TRBJ2-2	17	TGTGCCAGCAGCCAAGAGGCTAGCGGGGGGAACACCGGGGAGCTGTTTTTT	CASSQEASGGNTGELFF
NA	TRBV6-5	NA	TRBJ1-2	14	TGTGCCAGCAGGAAGGACAGAGCTAACTATGGCTACACCTTC	CASRKDRANYGYTF
NA	TRBV25-1	TRBD1	TRBJ1-2	18	TGTGCCAGCAGTGAATCCCCGGGACAGGGTGATAGAAACTATGGCTACACCTTC	CASSESPGQGDRNYGYTF
NA	TRBV7-9	TRBD1	TRBJ1-3	14	TGTGCCAGCAGCGATCGTACCAGGGGGTACACCATATATTTT	CASSDRTRGYTIYF
NA	TRBV7-7	NA	TRBJ2-1	14	TGTGCCAGCAGCTTAGGATCAGCCTACAATGAGCAGTTCTTC	CASSLGSAYNEQFF
NA	TRBV28	TRBD2	TRBJ2-1	14	TGTGCCAGCAGTTTAGCGGGAGGGCGCGATGAGCAGTTCTTC	CASSLAGGRDEQFF